This T cell receptor beta chain was captured in a study of T cells expressing NK-cell markers. Overall study context: Sorted CD3+CD56+NKG2C+, CD3+CD56+NKG2C- and CD3+CD56-NKG2C+ T cells provided the TCR beta repertoires. One of the eight sequenced donors was seronegative, whereas the other seven were HCMV-seropositive. Study conclusions and caveats: One observes that, in a handful of donors, these clonotypes were also the leading ones within the CD3+CD56-NKG2C+ fraction. In roughly six donors, dominant NKG2C+ clonotypes were about 1.0-8% of CD8+ T cells.

Germline V gene lookup returns CDR1 MDHEN and CDR2 SYDVKM. CDR3 length equals 15 residues. TCRdb re-called the 5' RACE reads and catalogs CDR3 proteins one per entry, DNA excluded. With roughly 390,000 distinct CDR3 sequences in the sample, the ten largest clones hold roughly 5.2%. A remark on this clonotype: Its antigen is unknown.

Sequenced: blood T cells: a sorted CD56 or NKG2C T cell subset, CD4+ or CD8+ T cells, or bulk PBMC T cells (not recorded which). The TCR comes from a man aged 18-70 years in good health. The genes are TRBV28 and TRBJ2-3; the D call of TRBD1 rests on TCRdb alone, since no DNA is present to check it. CDR3 amino acids: CASSQQVKYTDTQYF.